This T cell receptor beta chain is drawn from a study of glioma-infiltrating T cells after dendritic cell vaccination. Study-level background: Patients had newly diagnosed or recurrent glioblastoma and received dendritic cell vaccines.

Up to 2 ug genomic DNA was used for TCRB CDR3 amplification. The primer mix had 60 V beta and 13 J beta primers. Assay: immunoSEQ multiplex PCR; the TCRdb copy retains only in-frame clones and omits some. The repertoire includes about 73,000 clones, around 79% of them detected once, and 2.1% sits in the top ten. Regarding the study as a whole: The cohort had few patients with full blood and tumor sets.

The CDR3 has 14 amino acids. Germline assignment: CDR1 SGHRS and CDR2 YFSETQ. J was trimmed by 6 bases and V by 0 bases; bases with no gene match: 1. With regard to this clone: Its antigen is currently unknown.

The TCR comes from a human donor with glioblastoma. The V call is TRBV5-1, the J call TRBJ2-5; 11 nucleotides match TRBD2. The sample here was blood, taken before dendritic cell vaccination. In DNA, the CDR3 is TGCGCCAGCAGCTTGGTAGCGGGGGGGCAGACCCAGTACTTC. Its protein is CASSLVAGGQTQYF.